This TCR beta chain originates from a study of blood T cell repertoires in COVID-19. About the study: The United States, Italy and Spain provided the acute and convalescent COVID-19 samples.

Allocation to cohorts depended on clinical history reported by the participants. No more than 2 weeks before study entry, exposed participants had met a case of COVID-19. Original data processing: From reference gene primer amplification, estimates of nucleated cell counts were derived. The data were produced by immunoSEQ multiplex PCR, yet TCRdb's version contains in-frame clones alone and is incomplete. V, J and clone size were drawn from that table, and D and trimming were deduced from the DNA. This sample has more than 300,000 clones, with roughly nine tenths found just once. The V and J ends lost 2 bases and 4 bases, in that order; junction bases with no gene match: 3. The CDR3 runs to 14 residues. The germline gives CDR1 SEHNR, CDR2 FQNEAQ (reference sequence).

The receptor was derived from a woman between 40 and 50 years old who had been exposed to COVID-19. The source material was PBMCs or T cells enriched from blood (not recorded which). This chain connects TRBV7-9 to TRBJ1-1, with 8 bases that match TRBD1. The CDR3 is CASSLKGQGTEAFF. The DNA of the CDR3 is TGTGCCAGCAGCTTAAAAGGACAGGGCACTGAAGCTTTCTTT.